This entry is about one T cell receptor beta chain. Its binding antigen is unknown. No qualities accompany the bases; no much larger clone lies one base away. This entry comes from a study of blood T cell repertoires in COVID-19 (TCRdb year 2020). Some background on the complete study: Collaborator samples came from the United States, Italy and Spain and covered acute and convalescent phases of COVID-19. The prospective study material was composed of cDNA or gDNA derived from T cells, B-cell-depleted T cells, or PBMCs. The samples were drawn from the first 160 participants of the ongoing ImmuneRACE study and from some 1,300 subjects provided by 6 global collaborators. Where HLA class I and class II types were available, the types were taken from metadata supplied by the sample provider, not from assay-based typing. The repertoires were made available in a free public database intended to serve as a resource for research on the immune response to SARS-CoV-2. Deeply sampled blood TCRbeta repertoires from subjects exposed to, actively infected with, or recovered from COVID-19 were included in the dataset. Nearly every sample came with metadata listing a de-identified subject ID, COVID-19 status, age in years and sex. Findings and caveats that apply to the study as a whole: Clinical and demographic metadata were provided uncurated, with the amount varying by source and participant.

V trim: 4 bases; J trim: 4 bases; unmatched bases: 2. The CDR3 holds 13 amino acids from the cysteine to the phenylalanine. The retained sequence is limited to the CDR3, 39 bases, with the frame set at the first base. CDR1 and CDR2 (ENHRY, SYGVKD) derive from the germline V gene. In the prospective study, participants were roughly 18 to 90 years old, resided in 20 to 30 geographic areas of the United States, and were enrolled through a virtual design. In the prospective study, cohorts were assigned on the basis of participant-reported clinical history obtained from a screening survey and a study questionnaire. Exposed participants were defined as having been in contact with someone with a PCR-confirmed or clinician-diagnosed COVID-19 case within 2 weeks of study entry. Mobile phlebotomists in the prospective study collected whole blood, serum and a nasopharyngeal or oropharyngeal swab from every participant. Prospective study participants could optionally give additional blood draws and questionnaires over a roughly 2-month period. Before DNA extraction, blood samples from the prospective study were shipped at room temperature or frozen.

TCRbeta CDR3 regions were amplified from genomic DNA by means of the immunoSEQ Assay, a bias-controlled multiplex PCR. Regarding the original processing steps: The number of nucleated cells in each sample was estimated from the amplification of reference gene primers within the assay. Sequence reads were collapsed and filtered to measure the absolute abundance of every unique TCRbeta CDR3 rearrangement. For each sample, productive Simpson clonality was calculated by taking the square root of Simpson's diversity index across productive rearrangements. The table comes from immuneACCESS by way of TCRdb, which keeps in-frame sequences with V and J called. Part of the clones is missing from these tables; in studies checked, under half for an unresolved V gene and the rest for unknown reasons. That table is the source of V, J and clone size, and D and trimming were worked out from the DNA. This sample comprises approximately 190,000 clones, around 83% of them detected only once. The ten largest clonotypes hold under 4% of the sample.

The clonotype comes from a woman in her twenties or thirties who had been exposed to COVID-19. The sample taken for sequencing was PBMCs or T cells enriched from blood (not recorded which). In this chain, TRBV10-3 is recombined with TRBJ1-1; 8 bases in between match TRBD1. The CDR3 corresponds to CAISAQGATEAFF. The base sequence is TGTGCCATCAGTGCCCAGGGGGCCACTGAAGCTTTCTTT.